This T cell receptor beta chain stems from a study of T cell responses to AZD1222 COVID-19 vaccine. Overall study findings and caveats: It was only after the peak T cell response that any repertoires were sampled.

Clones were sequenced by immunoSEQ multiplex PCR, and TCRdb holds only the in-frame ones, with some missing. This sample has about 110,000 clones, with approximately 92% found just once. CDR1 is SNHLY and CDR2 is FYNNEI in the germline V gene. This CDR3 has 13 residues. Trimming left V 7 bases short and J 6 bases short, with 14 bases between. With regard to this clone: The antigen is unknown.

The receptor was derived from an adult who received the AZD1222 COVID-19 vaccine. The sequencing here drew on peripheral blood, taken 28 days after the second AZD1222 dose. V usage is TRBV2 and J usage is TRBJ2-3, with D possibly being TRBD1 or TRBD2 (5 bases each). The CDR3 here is CASTGVGADTQYF. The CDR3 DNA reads TGTGCCAGCACCGGGGTAGGGGCGGATACGCAGTATTTT.